What follows describes a single T cell receptor beta chain. Which antigen it targets is not known. No much larger clone is present one base from it, and per-base qualities are unavailable. The cohort consisted of 600 or so healthy bone marrow donors. Cohort members were all nominally healthy when sampled, although unrecorded immune exposures were likely present. The donor was CMV seropositive and was included in the group of some 290 seropositive cohort members. A peripheral blood sample was provided by each donor, and peripheral blood mononuclear cells were used for TCR beta sequencing. The Qiagen DNeasy Blood Extraction Kit was used to extract genomic DNA from the blood cell samples. Compared with germline, V lacks 5 bases and J lacks 6 bases; bases without a gene match: 7. From the cysteine through the phenylalanine, the CDR3 covers 16 amino acids. The only DNA kept is the CDR3, 48 bases in frame from the first base. The CDR1 and CDR2 encoded by the germline V gene are SGHTA and FQGNSA.

The source of the sample is a study of cytomegalovirus exposure and HLA in healthy donors (dated by TCRdb to 2017 to 2019). The study in broad terms: In an earlier analysis of under 750 of the donors, 250 to 300 Gb of sequence data and approximately 120 million unique TCR beta sequences from about 179 million T cells were reported. Roughly 290 gigabases of sequencing data and 91 million or so unique TCR sequences made up an early release that covered some 640 HLA-typed donors. Of the roughly 400 genotyped donors, 65% to 90% fell in the genetic ancestry cluster associated with self-reported Caucasian donors. The study aimed to test whether cataloging public T cell receptors could reveal signatures of past pathogen exposure. The T cell repertoires of some 700 subjects were profiled by immunosequencing and related to cytomegalovirus serostatus. Along with the roughly 710-subject first cohort, a separate validation cohort of roughly 110 different subjects was used. To predict cytomegalovirus infection status, the study combined high-throughput TCR immunosequencing, statistical association of individual TCRs with disease status, and machine learning. To study patterns of TCR occurrence, a later analysis re-analyzed previously published TCR beta repertoires from several hundred donors and added high-resolution HLA genotyping. In the later analysis, no new phenotypic data were used to find candidate immune exposures; instead, reliance was placed on TCR beta sequences and their occurrence across donors. In an earlier analysis of roughly 580 of the donors, high-throughput TCR beta sequencing was used to judge whether each TCR beta V gene segment behaved as functional or pseudogenic. Donor age, sex, ethnicity and CMV serostatus were collected together with the repertoire data. In a later genetic analysis, genome-wide SNP genotypes for about three fifths of the roughly 670 donors were used, and that subset was treated as a discovery cohort. All discovery cohort repertoires had been generated on a single sequencing platform. HLA typing included class I and class II loci at four-digit resolution. Typing coverage varied by locus: roughly 620-640 donors for A, B, C, DRB1 and DQB1; approximately 500 for DQA1; around 610 for DPA1; 450 to 480 for DPB1. About 5 DR-DQ haplotypes were handled as single units for association and clustering, since linkage in the cohort was strong. Across 300 to 400 genotyped donors of the cohort, an average of approximately 240,000 unique TCR beta nucleotide sequences per donor were sequenced, and roughly a sixth of those sequences were non-productive.

Study-level results and caveats: The study gave a list of some 150 TCR beta chains associated with cytomegalovirus. CMV serostatus was the only immune exposure information available for the cohort. In vitro tests confirmed that a few of the cytomegalovirus-associated TCR beta chains recognize cytomegalovirus antigens. This cohort had only TCR beta chains sequenced, and the lack of alpha or paired-chain data limited which features could be detected. Correlated functional status among segregating V segments might reflect linkage disequilibrium, but an unknown experimental factor could not be ruled out. Because HLA typing was missing for some donors at each locus, association tests included only the typed subset. In a later genetic analysis, fewer N-insertions in productive TCRs were reported among donors in an Asian-associated ancestry cluster than the approximately 710-donor mean. It was suggested by the authors that the approach could potentially be generalized to other disease states and immunological phenotypes. A group of highly shared sequence variants was considered likely to be a technical artifact of the sequencing pipeline. The classifier was reported to diagnose cytomegalovirus status with high specificity and sensitivity in both the original and validation cohorts. Most TCR sequences were observed very rarely across donors, whereas some public TCRs were present in many individuals. Sequencing depth was assumed to be roughly uniform across donors in the presence/absence analyses, though that assumption may not hold. At a false discovery rate of 0.05, a later analysis linked about 16,000 TCR beta sequences to specific HLA alleles. A further reported finding was that TCR beta sequences accurately predicted the HLA-A and HLA-B alleles for most subjects in the first cohort. A later genetic analysis associated a missense DCLRE1C variant with V-gene and J-gene trimming of TCR beta chains, and an independent cohort replicated the association. Because counts were too low, some 17 rarely observed V segments, including chromosome 9 orphons, were left out of the earlier analysis of a few hundred of the donors. In a later analysis, TCR association rates were found to vary across HLA loci, with the most associated TCRs seen for DRB1 alleles and the fewest for HLA-C alleles. According to a later analysis, parvovirus B19, influenza, CMV and Epstein-Barr virus appeared linked to several top co-occurrence clusters. Because the 87-base-pair reads could not distinguish some IMGT-functional V segments, including TRBV6-2 and TRBV6-3, those segments were excluded. In a later analysis, HLA-associated TCR beta chains were found to be more clonally expanded and to have lower generation probabilities than equally common non-associated chains. Broadly in line with IMGT annotations, most TCR beta V segments showed up in productive rearrangements about 87% or about 30% of the time in an earlier analysis of around 550 of the donors. Most CMV-associated TCR beta chains appeared to be HLA-restricted in a later analysis, and the HLA associations seemed to be driven largely by CMV exposure. Assigning TCR associations to individual alleles was difficult when HLA alleles, especially DR and DQ, strongly co-occurred.

Libraries were prepared through the immunoSEQ multiplex PCR assay. For the multiplex PCR, a mixture combining 60 forward primers for TCR Vbeta segments and 13 reverse primers for TCR Jbeta segments was used. A multiplex PCR assay on genomic DNA amplified the CDR3 region of rearranged TCR beta genes. Amplified TCR beta libraries were sequenced as 87-base-pair reads on the Illumina HiSeq System. As for how the authors treated the data: In a later analysis, around 80 million unique TCR beta chains were counted across the 650 to 750 repertoires, and approximately 9.9 million of these chains were shared by at least two donors. Raw reads were error-corrected and collapsed into unique sequences by a nearest-neighbor algorithm in which closely related sequences were merged to remove PCR and sequencing errors. Alignment of CDR3 sequences to IMGT reference sequences was used to assign V, D and J gene segments. For a sequence to be retained, a match of at least six nucleotides to both a V gene segment and a J gene segment was required. A rearrangement was called productive if the CDR3 had no stop codons and remained in frame with V and J, and every other rearrangement was called non-productive. Following IMGT convention, CDR3 was defined as the stretch from the second conserved V-encoded cysteine up to the conserved J-encoded phenylalanine. In an earlier analysis of just under 600 of the donors, sequences lacking an unambiguous match to a single V gene segment were excluded. An earlier analysis of a few hundred of the donors called V segments functional above 56.7% productive rearrangements and segregating when the between-donor standard deviation exceeded 5%. A statistical classification framework was built for diagnosing cytomegalovirus status from the catalog of TCR beta chain sequences. In a later analysis, V and J genes were assigned by comparing TCR nucleotide sequences against IMGT/GENE-DB human TR gene sequences. In a later analysis, CDR3 sequences and most-parsimonious VDJ recombination scenarios were assigned using the TCRdist pipeline. In a later analysis, every TCR beta chain was defined by the combination of its CDR3 amino acid sequence and its V-gene family, and reads without a unique V-gene family were dropped. As a way to deal with suspected cross-contamination and a sequencing artifact, a later analysis dropped 500 to 700 nucleotide sequences that were highly shared and had low generation probability. In a later analysis, a clonal expansion index for each public chain was calculated from normalized within-repertoire ranks of inferred template counts. In a later analysis, generation probabilities were computed with a VDJ recombination model fitted to out-of-frame rearrangements, and the resulting probabilities were checked against IGoR. In a later analysis, hypergeometric tests were used to score TCR-TCR, TCR-HLA and TCR-CMV co-occurrence, with a repertoire-size bias correction applied to TCR pairs. A later analysis estimated false discovery rates by permuting HLA or CMV assignments 20 times. In a later analysis, co-occurring TCRs were grouped with DBSCAN, and TCRdist sequence similarity was added when clustering was performed within HLA-allele-positive subsets. Repertoires with fewer than 30,000 or more than 120,000 public chains, plus five repertoires with anomalous nucleotide sharing, were excluded from co-occurrence clustering. Held by TCRdb, this immuneACCESS table contains in-frame sequences only and omits some clones. Under half of the omission traces to an unresolved V gene where checked; the cause of the rest is unknown. From that table come the V and J calls and clone size; the DNA was used to work out D and trimming. Present in this sample are around 97,000 clones, roughly three quarters of which were seen just once. The ten largest clones capture about 4% of the sample.

This TCR derives from a man in his fifties or sixties in good health and CMV-seropositive. Sequences were obtained from PBMCs. The chain is assembled from TRBV7-2 and TRBJ2-1, with 13 middle bases fitting TRBD2. The DNA sequence is as follows: TGTGCCAGCAGCAAACGGACTAGCGGGAGTTTCAATGAGCAGTTCTTC. It specifies CASSKRTSGSFNEQFF.